This TCR beta chain emerged from a study of control samples from healthy donors and cancer patients. Measured with immunoSEQ multiplex PCR; TCRdb has only the in-frame clones, and not every one. The sample gives about 120,000 clones, approximately 89% of which show up once; less than 3.5% is in the top ten. Trimming shortened V by 5 bases and J by 6 bases, and 23 bases separated the two germline ends. CDR1 LGHNA and CDR2 YSLEER come from the germline V gene. The CDR3 is 16 residues long. Material: blood. The genes are TRBV4-3 and TRBJ2-7; no clear D gene. This clonotype originated in a man aged 40-50 years in good health. The CDR3 DNA reads as TGCGCCAGCAGCGCCAAGATAGACGGCGTTTCACCCGAGCAGTACTTC. Amino acids: CASSAKIDGVSPEQYF.